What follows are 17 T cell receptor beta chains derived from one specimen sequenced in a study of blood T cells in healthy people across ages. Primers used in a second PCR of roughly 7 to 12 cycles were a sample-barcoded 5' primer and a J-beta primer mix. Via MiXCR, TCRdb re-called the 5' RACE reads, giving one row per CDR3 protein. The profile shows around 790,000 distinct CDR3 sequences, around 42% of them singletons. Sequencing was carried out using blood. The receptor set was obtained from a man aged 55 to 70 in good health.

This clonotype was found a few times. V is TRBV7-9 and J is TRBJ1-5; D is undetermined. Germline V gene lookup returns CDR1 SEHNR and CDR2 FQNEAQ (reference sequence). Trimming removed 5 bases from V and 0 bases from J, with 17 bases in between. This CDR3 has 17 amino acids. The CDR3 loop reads CASSTDLEYYSNQPQHF. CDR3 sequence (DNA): TGTGCCAGCAGCACAGACCTGGAGTATTATAGCAATCAGCCCCAGCATTTT.

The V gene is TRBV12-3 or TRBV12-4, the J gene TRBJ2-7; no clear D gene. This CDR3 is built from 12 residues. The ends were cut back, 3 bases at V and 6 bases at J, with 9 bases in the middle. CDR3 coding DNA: TGTGCCAGCAGTTTCACCGCCGGCGAGCAGTACTTC. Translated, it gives CASSFTAGEQYF.

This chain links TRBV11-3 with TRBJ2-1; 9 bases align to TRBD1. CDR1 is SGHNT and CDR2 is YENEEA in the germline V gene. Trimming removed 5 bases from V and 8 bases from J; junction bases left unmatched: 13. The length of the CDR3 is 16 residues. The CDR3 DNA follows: TGTGCCAGCAGCCCCCAGGGAGGACAGGGGATGGATGAGCAGTTCTTC. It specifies CASSPQGGQGMDEQFF.

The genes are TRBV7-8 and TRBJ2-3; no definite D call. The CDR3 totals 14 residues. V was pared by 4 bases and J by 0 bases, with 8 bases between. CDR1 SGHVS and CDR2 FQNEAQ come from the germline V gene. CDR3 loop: CASSSSSSTDTQYF. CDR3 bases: TGTGCCAGCAGCTCTTCGTCAAGCACAGATACGCAGTATTTT.

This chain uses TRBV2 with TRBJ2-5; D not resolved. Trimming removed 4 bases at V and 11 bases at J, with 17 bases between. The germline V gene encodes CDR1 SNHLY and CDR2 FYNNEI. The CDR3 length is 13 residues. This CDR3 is CASSAAQFNEQYF. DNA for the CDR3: TGTGCCAGCAGTGCCGCGCAGTTCAATGAGCAGTACTTC.

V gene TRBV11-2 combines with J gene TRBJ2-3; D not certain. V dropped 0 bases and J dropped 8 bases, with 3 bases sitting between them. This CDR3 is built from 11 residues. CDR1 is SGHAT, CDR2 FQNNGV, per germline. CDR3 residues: CASSLDCTQYF. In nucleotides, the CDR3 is TGTGCCAGCAGCTTAGATTGTACGCAGTATTTT.

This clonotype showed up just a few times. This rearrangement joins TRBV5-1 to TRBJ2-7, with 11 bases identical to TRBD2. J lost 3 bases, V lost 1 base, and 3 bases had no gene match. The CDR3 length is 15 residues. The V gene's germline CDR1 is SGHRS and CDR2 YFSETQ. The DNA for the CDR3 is TGCGCCAGCAGCTTGTCACTAGCGGGGGACTACGAGCAGTACTTC. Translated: CASSLSLAGDYEQYF.

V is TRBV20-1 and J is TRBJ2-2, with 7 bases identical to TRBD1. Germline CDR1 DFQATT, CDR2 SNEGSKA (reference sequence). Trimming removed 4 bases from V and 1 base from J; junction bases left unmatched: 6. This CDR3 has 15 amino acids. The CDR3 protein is CSANRQGMNTGELFF. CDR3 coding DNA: TGCAGTGCTAATCGACAGGGTATGAACACCGGGGAGCTGTTTTTT.

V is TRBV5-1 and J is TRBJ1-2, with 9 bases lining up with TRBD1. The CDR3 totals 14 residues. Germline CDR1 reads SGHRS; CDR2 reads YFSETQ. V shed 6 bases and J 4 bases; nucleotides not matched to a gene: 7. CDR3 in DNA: TGCGCCAGCACCGGGACAGGGAGTGTCTATGGCTACACCTTC. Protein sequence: CASTGTGSVYGYTF.

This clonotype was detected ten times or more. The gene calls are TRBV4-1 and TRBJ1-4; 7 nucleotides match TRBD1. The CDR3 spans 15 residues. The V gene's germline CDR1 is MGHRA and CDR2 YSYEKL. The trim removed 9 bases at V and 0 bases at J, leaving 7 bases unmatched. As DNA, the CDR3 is TGCGCCAGTAGCACCGGGACAGCAACTAATGAAAAACTGTTTTTT. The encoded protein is CASSTGTATNEKLFF.

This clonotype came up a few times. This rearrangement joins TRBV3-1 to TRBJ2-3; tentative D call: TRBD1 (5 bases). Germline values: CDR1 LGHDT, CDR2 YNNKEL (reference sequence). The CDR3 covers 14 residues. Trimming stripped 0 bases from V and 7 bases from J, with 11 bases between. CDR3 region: CASSQDTRVYTQYF. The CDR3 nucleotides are TGTGCCAGCAGCCAAGATACCAGGGTTTATACGCAGTATTTT.

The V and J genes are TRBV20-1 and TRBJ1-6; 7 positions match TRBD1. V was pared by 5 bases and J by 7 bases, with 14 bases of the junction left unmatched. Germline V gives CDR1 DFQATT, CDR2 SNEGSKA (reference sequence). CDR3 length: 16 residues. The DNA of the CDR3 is TGCAGTGCTCAACCAGGGGGTAGTGTCTACAATTCACCCCTCCACTTT. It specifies CSAQPGGSVYNSPLHF.

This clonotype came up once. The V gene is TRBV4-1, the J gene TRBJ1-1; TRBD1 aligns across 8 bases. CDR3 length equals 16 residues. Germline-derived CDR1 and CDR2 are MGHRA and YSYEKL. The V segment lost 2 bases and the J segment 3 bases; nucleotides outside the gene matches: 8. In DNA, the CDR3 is TGCGCCAGCAGCCAACCCGTCGAGACAGGGGACACTGAAGCTTTCTTT. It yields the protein CASSQPVETGDTEAFF.

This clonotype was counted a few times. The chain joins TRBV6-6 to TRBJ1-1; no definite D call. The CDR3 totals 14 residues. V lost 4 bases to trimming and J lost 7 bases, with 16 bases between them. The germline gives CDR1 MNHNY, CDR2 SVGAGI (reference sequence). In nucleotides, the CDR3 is TGTGCCAGCAGTTCGGCCGTAGGGTCCCTTGAAGCTTTCTTT. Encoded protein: CASSSAVGSLEAFF.

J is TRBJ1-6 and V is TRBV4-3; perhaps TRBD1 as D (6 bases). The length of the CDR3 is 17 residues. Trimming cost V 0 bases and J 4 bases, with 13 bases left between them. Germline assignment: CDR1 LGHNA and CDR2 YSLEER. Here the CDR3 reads CASSQDTGGQYNSPLHF. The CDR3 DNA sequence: TGCGCCAGCAGCCAAGATACGGGGGGCCAGTATAATTCACCCCTCCACTTT.

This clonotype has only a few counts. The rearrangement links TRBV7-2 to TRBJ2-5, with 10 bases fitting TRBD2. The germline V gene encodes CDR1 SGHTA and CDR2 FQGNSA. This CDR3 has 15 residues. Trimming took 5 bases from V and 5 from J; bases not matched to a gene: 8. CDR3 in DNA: TGTGCCAGCAGCAGAGTAGCGGGGGGTTGGGAGACCCAGTACTTC. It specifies CASSRVAGGWETQYF.

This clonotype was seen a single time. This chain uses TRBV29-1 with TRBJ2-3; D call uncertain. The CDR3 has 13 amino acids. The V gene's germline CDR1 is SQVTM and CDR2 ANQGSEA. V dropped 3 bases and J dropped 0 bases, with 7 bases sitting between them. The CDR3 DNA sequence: TGCAGCGTTGATTACAGTAGCACAGATACGCAGTATTTT. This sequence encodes CSVDYSSTDTQYF.